This T cell receptor (beta chain) came from a study of cytomegalovirus exposure and HLA in healthy donors listed by TCRdb under 2017. At the level of the whole study: An earlier analysis of 587 of the donors reported about 280 Gb of sequence data and 117 million unique TCR beta sequences obtained from some 170 million T cells. Typing coverage differed by locus: A, B, C, DRB1 and DQB1 were typed in about 620-640 donors, DQA1 in approximately 520, DPA1 in around 580, and DPB1 in roughly 450. Genome-wide SNP genotypes for about 55% of the roughly 670 donors were used in a later genetic analysis, which treated that subset as a discovery cohort. Rather than drawing on any new phenotypic data, the later analysis identified candidate immune exposures from TCR beta sequences and the way those sequences occurred across donors. In addition to the first cohort of approximately 650 subjects, a separate validation cohort of approximately 110 different subjects was used. The aim of the study was to test whether cataloging public T cell receptors could identify signatures of past pathogen exposure. In an earlier analysis of roughly 600 of the donors, high-throughput TCR beta sequencing was used to judge whether each TCR beta V gene segment behaved as functional or pseudogenic. Roughly 300 gigabases of sequencing data and roughly 90 million unique TCR sequences were included in an early release covering 550 to 650 HLA-typed donors. A later analysis re-analyzed previously published TCR beta repertoires from 600 to 850 donors and added high-resolution HLA genotyping to study TCR occurrence patterns. To predict cytomegalovirus infection status, the study brought together high-throughput TCR immunosequencing, statistical association of individual TCRs with disease status, and machine learning. Of the roughly 420 genotyped donors, more than 75% were placed in the genetic ancestry cluster associated with self-reported Caucasian donors. Alongside the repertoire data, information on donor age, sex, ethnicity and CMV serostatus was compiled. HLA typing included class I and class II loci at four-digit resolution. All discovery cohort repertoires had been generated using a single sequencing platform. The study profiled the T cell repertoires of hundreds of subjects by immunosequencing and related them to cytomegalovirus serostatus. On average, roughly 240,000 unique TCR beta nucleotide sequences were sequenced per donor among a few hundred genotyped donors of the cohort, with 15% to 20% of those sequences being non-productive. Roughly 5 DR-DQ haplotypes were handled as single units for association and clustering, since linkage in the cohort was strong. Beyond this particular receptor, the publication reports: According to a later genetic analysis, donors in an Asian-associated ancestry cluster had fewer N-insertions in productive TCRs than the roughly 670-donor mean. Some IMGT-functional V segments, including TRBV6-2 and TRBV6-3, could not be told apart with the 87-base-pair reads, so those segments were excluded. Presence/absence analyses assumed roughly uniform sequencing depth across donors, an assumption that may not hold. According to a later analysis, most CMV-associated TCR beta chains appeared to be HLA-restricted, and the HLA associations seemed to be driven largely by CMV exposure. In a later analysis, the rate of TCR association differed among HLA loci, with DRB1 alleles having the most associated TCRs and HLA-C alleles having the fewest. Broadly in line with IMGT annotations, most TCR beta V segments showed up in productive rearrangements about 87% or about 30% of the time in an earlier analysis of under 700 of the donors. In a later analysis, HLA-associated TCR beta chains were found to be more clonally expanded and to have lower generation probabilities than equally common non-associated chains. For the cohort, immune exposure information was limited to CMV serostatus. In vitro tests confirmed that a few of the cytomegalovirus-associated TCR beta chains recognize cytomegalovirus antigens. The study listed 164 TCR beta chains as associated with cytomegalovirus. According to a later analysis, parvovirus B19, influenza, CMV and Epstein-Barr virus appeared linked to several top co-occurrence clusters. Correlated functional status among segregating V segments might reflect linkage disequilibrium, but an unknown experimental factor could not be ruled out. A further reported finding was that TCR beta sequences accurately predicted the HLA-A and HLA-B alleles for most subjects in the first cohort. It was suggested by the authors that the approach could potentially be generalized to other disease states and immunological phenotypes. HLA typing was unavailable for some donors at each locus, so association tests used only the typed subset. Specific HLA alleles were associated with more than 15,000 TCR beta sequences at a false discovery rate of 0.05 in a later analysis. A later genetic analysis associated a missense DCLRE1C variant with V-gene and J-gene trimming of TCR beta chains, and an independent cohort replicated the association. While some public TCRs were present in many individuals, most TCR sequences turned up only very rarely across donors. Strong co-occurrence of HLA alleles, especially DR and DQ, made assigning TCR associations to individual alleles difficult. In this cohort, only TCR beta chains were sequenced, and detectable features were limited by the absence of alpha or paired-chain data. The classifier was reported to diagnose cytomegalovirus status with high specificity and sensitivity in both the original cohort and the validation cohort. A group of highly shared sequence variants was considered likely to be a technical artifact of the sequencing pipeline. Approximately 18 rarely observed V segments, including chromosome 9 orphons, were excluded from the earlier analysis of 550 to 700 of the donors because counts were too low.

For CDR1 and CDR2, the germline V gene lists MDHEN and SYDVKM. V is shortened by 3 bases, J by 5 bases, and the region joining them spans 7 bases. The CDR3 holds 12 amino acids from the cysteine to the phenylalanine. Of the read, only the CDR3 DNA is kept; its 36 bases are in frame from base 1. The cohort was made up of under 800 healthy bone marrow donors. Cohort members were all nominally healthy when sampled, although unrecorded immune exposures were likely present. The donor was CMV seropositive and was included in the group of some 290 seropositive cohort members. Every donor gave a peripheral blood sample, and the peripheral blood mononuclear cells from that sample were used for TCR beta sequencing. Genomic DNA was extracted from the blood cell samples with the Qiagen DNeasy Blood Extraction Kit. Concerning this clone: It lacks a known antigen.

Library preparation used the immunoSEQ multiplex PCR assay. A mixture of 60 forward primers for TCR Vbeta segments and 13 reverse primers for TCR Jbeta segments was used in the multiplex PCR. The CDR3 region of rearranged TCR beta genes was amplified from genomic DNA by a multiplex PCR assay. The Illumina HiSeq System was used to sequence the amplified TCR beta libraries as 87-base-pair reads. Per the authors' processing: A later analysis counted about 80 million unique TCR beta chains across the 550 to 750 repertoires, and roughly 10 million of these chains were shared by at least two donors. Raw reads were error-corrected and collapsed into unique sequences with a nearest-neighbor algorithm that merged closely related sequences to remove PCR and sequencing errors. Alignment of CDR3 sequences to IMGT reference sequences was used to assign V, D and J gene segments. Each retained sequence needed at least a six-nucleotide match to both a V gene segment and a J gene segment. Rearrangements were classified as productive when the CDR3 lacked stop codons and remained in frame with V and J, and all other rearrangements were classified as non-productive. CDR3 was defined by IMGT convention, running from the second conserved V-encoded cysteine to the conserved J-encoded phenylalanine. The earlier analysis of some 550 of the donors excluded any sequence lacking an unambiguous match to a single V gene segment. An earlier analysis of 587 of the donors called V segments functional above 56.7% productive rearrangements and segregating when the between-donor standard deviation exceeded 5%. A statistical classification framework was built to diagnose cytomegalovirus status from the catalog of TCR beta chain sequences. A later analysis assigned V and J genes by comparing TCR nucleotide sequences with IMGT/GENE-DB human TR gene sequences. Using the TCRdist pipeline, a later analysis assigned CDR3 sequences along with most-parsimonious VDJ recombination scenarios. In a later analysis, every TCR beta chain was defined by the combination of its CDR3 amino acid sequence and its V-gene family, and reads without a unique V-gene family were dropped. A later analysis removed several hundred highly shared, low-generation-probability nucleotide sequences to deal with suspected cross-contamination and a sequencing artifact. For each public chain, a later analysis derived a clonal expansion index from normalized ranks of inferred template counts within each repertoire. In a later analysis, generation probabilities were computed with a VDJ recombination model fitted to out-of-frame rearrangements, and the resulting probabilities were checked against IGoR. A later analysis scored TCR-TCR, TCR-HLA and TCR-CMV co-occurrence with hypergeometric tests, applying a repertoire-size bias correction to TCR pairs. To estimate false discovery rates, a later analysis permuted the HLA or CMV assignments 20 times. A later analysis grouped co-occurring TCRs with DBSCAN, adding TCRdist sequence similarity when clustering within HLA-allele-positive subsets. Co-occurrence clustering excluded repertoires with fewer than 30,000 or more than 120,000 public chains, plus five with anomalous nucleotide sharing. The immuneACCESS repertoire file appears here via TCRdb, limited to in-frame rearrangements. These files lack a portion of the clones; in checked studies, under half of the deficit traces to unresolved V genes, and the cause of the others is not known. V, J and clone size derive from that table, while D and trimming were established from the DNA sequence. This sample's table contains around 100,000 clones. The biggest ten clones account for around 7% of the sample.

The specimen sequenced was PBMCs. This TCR came from a man between 40 and 49 years old in good health and CMV-seropositive. The V and J segments used are TRBV28 and TRBJ2-5, with no reliable assignment of the D segment. DNA sequence: TGTGCCAGCAGTTTCGCCGGGGAGACCCAGTACTTC. Its coded protein is CASSFAGETQYF.